These 29 T cell receptor beta chains originate from one sample sequenced in a study of blood T cell repertoires in COVID-19. Sequencing used immunoSEQ multiplex PCR; TCRdb keeps in-frame clones, though not all of them. The sample yields a few hundred thousand clones, approximately 86% seen once. Material for sequencing was peripheral blood. These receptor sequences come from a man aged 30 to 45 with active or convalescent COVID-19.

The chain couples TRBV27 to TRBJ1-2; D gene ambiguous. Germline lookup yields CDR1 MNHEY and CDR2 SMNVEV (reference sequence). V was shortened by 6 bases and J by 8 bases, with 19 bases between the two germline ends. This CDR3 is built from 14 residues. The CDR3 region has the DNA TGTGCCAGCAGCGTATCGGGCCACGGGAGGGGCTACACCTTC. Its protein is CASSVSGHGRGYTF.

This rearrangement joins TRBV2 to TRBJ1-2, with D unclear. Trimming shortened V by 9 bases and J by 7 bases, and 18 bases separated the two germline ends. The germline V gene encodes CDR1 SNHLY and CDR2 FYNNEI. The CDR3 is made up of 13 amino acids. The CDR3 DNA follows: TGTGCCAGTCAGACGGCAGCGGGTGGTGGCTACACCTTC. This sequence encodes CASQTAAGGGYTF.

The chain is built from TRBV19 and TRBJ1-3; weak D call: TRBD1 (5 bases). Trimming took off 7 bases at V and 7 bases at J, with 14 bases between the two ends. Per the germline V gene, CDR1 is LNHDA and CDR2 is SQIVND (reference sequence). This CDR3 is built from 13 residues. The CDR3 spells CASMRQGYNTIYF. The DNA of the CDR3 is TGTGCCAGTATGCGGCAGGGTTACAACACCATATATTTT.

The chain recombines TRBV18 with TRBJ1-5; 9 nucleotides match TRBD1. Germline CDR1 reads KGHSH; CDR2 reads LQKENI. V shed 4 bases, J shed 3 bases, and the junction held 1 base outside the gene matches. The CDR3 spans 14 residues. The CDR3 here is CASSRDRVNQPQHF. DNA of the CDR3: TGTGCCAGCTCACGGGACAGGGTCAATCAGCCCCAGCATTTT.

CDR3 bases: TGTGCCAGCAGCCTGAGAGCGGGGGGTTTTTACAATGAGCAGTTCTTC. Its translation is CASSLRAGGFYNEQFF. The J gene is TRBJ2-1, the V gene TRBV13; 9 positions agree with TRBD2. The CDR3 loop spans 16 amino acids. After removal of 5 bases from V and 4 bases from J, the junction contained 9 bases not matched to a gene. Germline V CDR1 and CDR2: PRHDT, FYEKMQ (reference sequence). The variable domain in full, with the rest retrieved from reference TRBV13 and TRBJ2-1, is AAGVIQSPRHLIKEKRETATLKCYPIPRHDTVYWYQQGPGQDPQFLISFYEKMQSDKGSIPDRFSAQQFSDYHSELNMSSLELGDSALYFCASSLRAGGFYNEQFFGPGTRLTVL.

This chain joins TRBV10-3 and TRBJ1-5; no definite D call. Germline values: CDR1 ENHRY, CDR2 SYGVKD. Between the trimmed V and J ends, which lost 7 bases and 1 base, there was a span of 11 bases. The CDR3 is 14 amino acids. The CDR3 reads CAINSQKSNQPQHF. The CDR3 coding sequence is TGTGCCATCAATTCTCAGAAAAGCAATCAGCCCCAGCATTTT.

This rearrangement joins TRBV5-1 to TRBJ2-7; 9 bases agree with TRBD2. The CDR3 spans 14 residues. Germline loops: CDR1 SGHRS, CDR2 YFSETQ. J was trimmed by 6 bases and V by 6 bases; bases with no gene match: 10. CDR3 in amino acids: CASTMVAGGTEQYF. Here the CDR3 DNA reads TGCGCCAGCACCATGGTGGCGGGGGGGACCGAGCAGTACTTC.

The chain combines TRBV24-1 with TRBJ1-5; maybe TRBD1 (5 bases). Trimming left V 3 bases short and J 0 bases short, with 14 bases between. The CDR3 contains 17 residues. Germline V lookup: CDR1 KGHDR, CDR2 SFDVKD. CDR3 sequence reads: CATSDGTRLGSNQPQHF. DNA for the CDR3: TGTGCCACCAGTGATGGGACTCGTCTAGGTAGCAATCAGCCCCAGCATTTT.

The chain is built from TRBV29-1 and TRBJ2-1; no reliable D call. The CDR3 has 10 amino acids. Germline loops: CDR1 SQVTM, CDR2 ANQGSEA. Deletions cut 3 bases from V and 15 bases from J, with 12 bases between. The CDR3 region is CSVDRPPRFF. In DNA, the CDR3 is TGCAGCGTTGACCGGCCTCCTAGGTTCTTC.

The chain uses TRBV27 and TRBJ2-2, with D tentatively TRBD2 (5 bases). Germline CDR1 and CDR2: MNHEY and SMNVEV (reference sequence). This CDR3 has 14 amino acids. With 6 bases removed from V and 6 bases from J, the gap between germline ends came to 14 bases. CDR3 DNA sequence: TGTGCCAGCAGACCCCTCACTAGGGCCGGGGAGCTGTTTTTT. Translating it yields CASRPLTRAGELFF.

The CDR3 DNA follows: TGTGCCAGCAGCAAAGGGACAAATCGGGGCACTGAAGCTTTCTTT. Translated: CASSKGTNRGTEAFF. This rearrangement joins TRBV7-2 to TRBJ1-1, with a tentative D call TRBD1 (6 bases). V lost 5 bases, J lost 4 bases, and 17 bases lay in between. CDR1 is SGHTA, CDR2 FQGNSA, per germline. CDR3 length equals 15 residues.

The J gene is TRBJ1-5, the V gene TRBV12-5, with a weak D call TRBD1 (5 bases). Trimming removed 8 bases from V and 4 bases from J, with 15 bases in between. Germline V gene lookup returns CDR1 LGHNT and CDR2 FRNRAP. This CDR3 region has 14 residues. The chain's CDR3 is CASTGLGPNQPQHF. CDR3 nucleotides: TGTGCTAGTACGGGACTGGGCCCAAATCAGCCCCAGCATTTT.

The V and J genes are TRBV2 and TRBJ2-7; a possible D gene is TRBD2 (5 bases). V gave up 4 bases and J gave up 0 bases, with 13 bases separating them. The CDR3 spans 15 residues. Germline V gene sequence: CDR1 SNHLY, CDR2 FYNNEI. CDR3 region: CASSGELGSSYEQYF. CDR3 in DNA: TGTGCCAGCAGTGGAGAACTAGGGAGCTCCTACGAGCAGTACTTC.

The rearrangement joins TRBV5-1 to TRBJ2-7; no clear D. Trimming pared 4 bases from V and 5 bases from J, leaving 10 bases between. This CDR3 contains 12 residues. CDR1 and CDR2 from the germline V gene are SGHRS and YFSETQ. CDR3 DNA sequence: TGCGCCAGCAGCGACAACAGAGACGAGCAGTACTTC. Encoded protein: CASSDNRDEQYF.

The rearrangement joins TRBV21-1 to TRBJ2-7; the listed D gene, TRBD1, was not tested against the DNA. TRBV21-1 is given as a pseudogene. The CDR3 sequence is 15 residues long. The CDR3 bases are TGTGCCAGCAGCACTCGGGACAGGGGTTATCACGAGCAGTACTTC. This sequence encodes CASSTRDRGYHEQYF.

The gene calls are TRBV5-6 and TRBJ1-2, with D possibly being TRBD1 (6 bases). V shed 4 bases and J shed 4 bases, with 14 bases lying between them. This CDR3 is 14 amino acids long. Germline lookup yields CDR1 SGHDT and CDR2 YYEEEE. CDR3 residues: CASSIRQATYGYTF. CDR3 DNA: TGTGCCAGCAGCATCAGACAGGCTACCTATGGCTACACCTTC. Full variable domain (outside the CDR3, taken from reference TRBV5-6 and TRBJ1-2): DAGVTQSPTHLIKTRGQQVTLRCSPKSGHDTVSWYQQALGQGPQFIFQYYEEEERQRGNFPDRFSGHQFPNYSSELNVNALLLGDSALYLCASSIRQATYGYTFGSGTRLTVV.

The chain couples TRBV18 to TRBJ1-5, with 7 bases matching TRBD1. The ends lost 3 bases at V and 9 bases at J; junction bases unmatched: 14. The germline CDR1 and CDR2 sequences are KGHSH and LQKENI. The CDR3 consists of 16 residues. For the CDR3, the DNA is TGTGCCAGCTCACCCAGAGAGGACAGGAGCATTTCGCCCCAGCATTTT. It translates to CASSPREDRSISPQHF.

The rearrangement uses TRBV11-2 and TRBJ1-5; 7 bases line up with TRBD1. Losses at the gene ends were 2 bases for V and 0 bases for J; bases not matched to a gene: 13. The CDR3 loop spans 19 amino acids. Germline lookup yields CDR1 SGHAT and CDR2 FQNNGV. The DNA for the CDR3 is TGTGCCAGCAGCTTAAGGGTACCGGGACAGCGTTATAGCAATCAGCCCCAGCATTTT. Translating gives CASSLRVPGQRYSNQPQHF. The full variable domain, in which reference TRBV11-2 and TRBJ1-5 provide the parts outside the CDR3, is EAGVAQSPRYKIIEKRQSVAFWCNPISGHATLYWYQQILGQGPKLLIQFQNNGVVDDSQLPKDRFSAERLKGVDSTLKIQPAKLEDSAVYLCASSLRVPGQRYSNQPQHFGDGTRLSIL.

This clone occurred a few times. The chain recombines TRBV7-8 with TRBJ2-5; 9 bases align to TRBD2. The germline V gene encodes CDR1 SGHVS and CDR2 FQNEAQ. The CDR3 is 17 residues long. The V gene end was trimmed by 5 bases and the J gene end by 3 bases; junction bases not matched to a gene: 13. CDR3 amino acids: CASSAGRGLAGEETQYF. The CDR3 DNA reads as TGTGCCAGCAGCGCTGGCCGGGGATTAGCGGGGGAAGAGACCCAGTACTTC.

The sample holds one count of this clone. The chain employs TRBV2 and TRBJ1-5, with TRBD1 matching over 7 bases. In germline, CDR1 is SNHLY, CDR2 FYNNEI. CDR3 size: 17 residues. V gave up 11 bases and J gave up 2 bases; unmatched junction bases: 18. In DNA form, the CDR3 reads TGTGCCGACTGTAGAATAGAGGGGGCCAGGGGCAATCAGCCCCAGCATTTT. Translation: CADCRIEGARGNQPQHF.

J is TRBJ1-3 and V is TRBV7-8; TRBD1 matches at 7 bases. Germline V gives CDR1 SGHVS, CDR2 FQNEAQ. V was pared by 5 bases and J by 4 bases, with 11 bases of the junction left unmatched. This CDR3 contains 16 residues. CDR3 loop: CASSPAGTVPGNTIYF. The CDR3 DNA reads as TGTGCCAGCAGCCCCGCCGGGACAGTTCCCGGAAACACCATATATTTT.

The rearrangement links TRBV11-1 to TRBJ1-1; D unclear. Germline CDR1 and CDR2: SGHAT and FQDESV (reference sequence). The ends were cut back, 2 bases at V and 3 bases at J, with 7 bases in the middle. There are 13 residues in the CDR3. CDR3 nucleotides: TGTGCCAGCAGCTTAAATTTCGACACTGAAGCTTTCTTT. The encoded protein is CASSLNFDTEAFF.

This clone was counted ten times or more. The V gene is TRBV27, the J gene TRBJ1-3, with 7 bases matching TRBD1. V dropped 5 bases and J dropped 0; count of bases not matched to a gene: 7. Germline V gives CDR1 MNHEY, CDR2 SMNVEV (reference sequence). The CDR3 extends over 16 amino acids. CDR3 region: CASSAGGQSSGNTIYF. The CDR3, as DNA: TGTGCCAGCAGTGCCGGGGGACAGAGCTCTGGAAACACCATATATTTT.

The rearrangement joins TRBV29-1 to TRBJ1-1, with 11 bases lining up with TRBD1. The CDR3 loop spans 14 amino acids. The germline gives CDR1 SQVTM, CDR2 ANQGSEA. V was pared by 2 bases and J by 8 bases, with 7 bases of the junction left unmatched. In nucleotides, the CDR3 is TGCAGCGTTGAATCTCGGGACAGGGGGAGGGAAGCTTTCTTT. This codes for CSVESRDRGREAFF.

J is TRBJ1-1 and V is TRBV3-1 (or the pseudogene TRBV3-2), with D possibly matching TRBD1 (5 bases). This CDR3 is 16 amino acids long. Germline V gene lookup returns CDR1 LGHDT and CDR2 YNNKEL (reference sequence). The germline V and J ends were trimmed by 1 base and 5 bases, with 17 bases remaining between them. The CDR3 sequence is CASSQVARGAGTEAFF. In DNA form, the CDR3 reads TGTGCCAGCAGCCAAGTTGCACGCGGGGCAGGGACTGAAGCTTTCTTT.

The chain combines TRBV6-2 or TRBV6-3 with TRBJ1-2; D is unresolved. V was clipped by 2 bases and J by 4 bases, with 20 bases between them. Germline values: CDR1 MNHEY, CDR2 SVGEGT. This CDR3 has 17 residues. CDR3 amino acids: CASSYESSGIPLYGYTF. The CDR3 DNA reads TGTGCCAGCAGTTACGAATCGTCCGGGATTCCCCTCTATGGCTACACCTTC.

The rearrangement joins TRBV7-8 to TRBJ2-5; the match to TRBD2 covers 8 bases. The CDR3 length is 18 residues. From germline, CDR1 is SGHVS and CDR2 FQNEAQ. With V trimmed by 5 bases and J by 5 bases, 19 bases remained unmatched. The CDR3 here is CASSRGLSGGPQGETQYF. The CDR3 nucleotides read TGTGCCAGCAGCAGAGGTCTCAGCGGGGGACCTCAGGGGGAGACCCAGTACTTC.

The gene calls are TRBV2 and TRBJ2-7, with D unresolved. V was clipped by 6 bases and J by 4 bases, with 7 bases between them. CDR1 is SNHLY and CDR2 is FYNNEI in the germline V gene. CDR3 size: 11 residues. Written as DNA, the CDR3 is TGTGCCAGCAGGAAAACTTACGAGCAGTACTTC. Its translation: CASRKTYEQYF.

The CDR3 DNA reads as TGTGCCAGCAGTTACTCTGTTCGGGGGGGCCTAGATACGCAGTATTTT. Its protein product is CASSYSVRGGLDTQYF. The chain links TRBV6-6 to TRBJ2-3; 8 bases fit TRBD2. The CDR3 loop spans 16 amino acids. Germline CDR1 MNHNY, CDR2 SVGAGI (reference sequence). J lost 5 bases, V lost 0 bases, and 7 bases had no gene match.